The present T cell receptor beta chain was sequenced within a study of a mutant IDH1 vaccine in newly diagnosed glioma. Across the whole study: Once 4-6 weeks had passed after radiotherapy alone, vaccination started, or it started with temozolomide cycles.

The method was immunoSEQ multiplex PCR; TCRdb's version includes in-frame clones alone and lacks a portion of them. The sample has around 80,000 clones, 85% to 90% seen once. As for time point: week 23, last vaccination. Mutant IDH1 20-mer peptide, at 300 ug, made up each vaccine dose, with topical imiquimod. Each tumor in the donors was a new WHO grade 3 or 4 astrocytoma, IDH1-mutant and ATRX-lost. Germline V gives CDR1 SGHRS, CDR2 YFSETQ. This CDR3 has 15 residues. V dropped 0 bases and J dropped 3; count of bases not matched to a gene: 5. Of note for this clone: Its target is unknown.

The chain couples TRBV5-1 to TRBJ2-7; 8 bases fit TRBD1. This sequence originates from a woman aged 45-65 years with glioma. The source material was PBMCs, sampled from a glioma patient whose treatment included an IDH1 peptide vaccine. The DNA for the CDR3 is TGCGCCAGCAGCTTGGGCTCAGGGGGCAACTACGAGCAGTACTTC. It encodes CASSLGSGGNYEQYF.